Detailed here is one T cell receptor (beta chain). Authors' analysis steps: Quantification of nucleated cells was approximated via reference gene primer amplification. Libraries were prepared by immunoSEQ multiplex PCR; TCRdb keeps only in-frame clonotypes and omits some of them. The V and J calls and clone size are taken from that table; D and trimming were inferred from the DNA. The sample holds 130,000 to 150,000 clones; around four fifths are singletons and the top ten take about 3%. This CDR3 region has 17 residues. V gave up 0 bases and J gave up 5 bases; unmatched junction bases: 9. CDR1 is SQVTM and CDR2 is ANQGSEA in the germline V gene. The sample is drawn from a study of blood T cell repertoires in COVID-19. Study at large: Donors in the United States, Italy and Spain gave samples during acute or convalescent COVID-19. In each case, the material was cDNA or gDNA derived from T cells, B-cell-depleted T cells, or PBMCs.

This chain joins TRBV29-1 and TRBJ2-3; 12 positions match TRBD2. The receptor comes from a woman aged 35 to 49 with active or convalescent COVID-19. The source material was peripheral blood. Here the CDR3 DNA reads TGCAGCGTTGAAGACCCTAGCGGGGGGGCCATTGGAGATACGCAGTATTTT. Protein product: CSVEDPSGGAIGDTQYF.